This TCR beta chain came from a study of T-cell reconstitution after alpha-beta-depleted transplantation in children. A TCRbeta library incorporating unique molecular identifiers was prepared. TCRdb called the PCR reads again in MiXCR, with one record for every CDR3 protein. The repertoire holds over 200,000 distinct CDR3 sequences, about 9.2% seen once, with about 6% in the top ten. There are 16 residues in the CDR3. V dropped 0 bases and J dropped 8; count of bases not matched to a gene: 9. CDR1 is LNHNV, CDR2 YYDKDF, per germline (reference sequence). The chain joins TRBV15 to TRBJ1-2, with 10 nucleotides matching TRBD1. The receptor comes from a human donor who donated a stem cell graft to a child with acute lymphoblastic leukemia. This sample comprised PBMCs from the stem cell graft donor, obtained from the stem cell graft. The CDR3 bases are TGTGCCACCAGCAGAGATAGGACAGGGGGATTTGAGGGCTACACCTTC. As protein: CATSRDRTGGFEGYTF.